These 22 T cell receptor beta chains originate from one sample sequenced in a study of response to subunit inactivated influenza vaccine. TCRdb recomputed calls from the RT-PCR reads with MiXCR, one row per CDR3 protein. The sample includes roughly 500,000 distinct CDR3 sequences, over 25% of them seen just once. Here the sequenced sample was CD4+ T cells sorted from PBMCs, taken less than 6 days after vaccination. These receptors originate from a man aged 50 or older who received an inactivated influenza vaccine.

Comments on this clonotype: The junction departs from the called germline gene at one end, perhaps through a read error. This chain joins TRBV29-1 and TRBJ1-2; 7 bases match TRBD1. This CDR3 comprises 13 residues. Germline V CDR1 and CDR2: SQVTM, ANQGSEA. CDR3 nucleotides: TGCAGCGTTACACTACATTACAGGGGAGGAGGGTCCTTC. Translating gives CSVTLHYRGGGSF.

For this clonotype: The junction differs from germline at one of its ends, possibly a read error. J is TRBJ2-3 and V is TRBV6-1; the match to TRBD2 covers 9 bases. The germline V gene has CDR1 MNHNS and CDR2 SASEGT. This CDR3 is built from 18 residues. The DNA of the CDR3 is TGTGCCATCAGTGAAGCGTTTGGTAGCGGGAGTTTCGCAGATACGCAGTATTTT. It yields the protein CAISEAFGSGSFADTQYF.

CDR3 bases: TGCAGCGTTGTGGGGACTAGCGGGGGCCCCGAGCAGTTCTTC. Amino acids: CSVVGTSGGPEQFF. The chain couples TRBV29-1 to TRBJ2-1; TRBD2 matches 14 bases. J was trimmed by 10 bases and V by 4 bases; bases with no gene match: 6. Germline CDR1 is SQVTM and CDR2 is ANQGSEA. The CDR3 has 14 amino acids.

The chain recombines TRBV5-1 with TRBJ1-6, with D uncertain. V was pared by 1 base and J by 7 bases, with 12 bases between. Germline V CDR1 and CDR2: SGHRS, YFSETQ. CDR3 size: 15 residues. The CDR3 reads CASSLNSVSNSPLHF. Written as DNA, the CDR3 is TGCGCCAGCAGCTTGAACAGCGTATCGAATTCACCCCTCCACTTT.

The rearrangement joins TRBV20-1 to TRBJ2-6; 7 bases are shared with TRBD2. Germline values: CDR1 DFQATT, CDR2 SNEGSKA (reference sequence). The CDR3 loop spans 15 amino acids. The trim removed 1 base at V and 0 bases at J, leaving 0 bases unmatched. CDR3 protein: CSARGEGSGANVLTF. The DNA of the CDR3 is TGCAGTGCTAGAGGGGAGGGCTCTGGGGCCAACGTCCTGACTTTC.

This clonotype was detected only a few times. The chain joins TRBV20-1 to TRBJ2-1, with D perhaps TRBD1 or TRBD2 (5 bases each). V was pared by 5 bases and J by 5 bases, with 10 bases between. Germline CDR1 DFQATT, CDR2 SNEGSKA (reference sequence). The CDR3 is made up of 12 amino acids. The CDR3 spells CSAARGDNEQFF. CDR3 nucleotides: TGCAGTGCTGCAAGGGGAGACAATGAGCAGTTCTTC.

The DNA for the CDR3 is TGTGCCAGCAGCCAAGACCTAAACACTGTGGAGCTGTTTTTT. This codes for CASSQDLNTVELFF. The chain uses TRBV14 and TRBJ2-2; no reliable D call. Per the germline V gene, CDR1 is SGHDN and CDR2 is FVKESK. V was shortened by 0 bases and J by 10 bases, with 12 bases between the two germline ends. The length of the CDR3 is 14 residues.

This clonotype was seen only a few times. The V and J genes are TRBV20-1 and TRBJ2-5, with D maybe TRBD2 (6 bases). Germline CDR1 DFQATT, CDR2 SNEGSKA (reference sequence). The CDR3 consists of 13 residues. V shed 4 bases and J shed 3 bases, with 12 bases lying between them. The CDR3 is CSAISTREETQYF. In nucleotides, the CDR3 is TGCAGTGCTATTTCGACTAGAGAAGAGACCCAGTACTTC.

The V call is TRBV20-1, the J call TRBJ1-6; the D is unclear. V lost 7 bases and J lost 0, with 7 bases in between. The CDR3 sequence is 13 residues long. CDR1 is DFQATT and CDR2 is SNEGSKA in the germline V gene (reference sequence). CDR3 amino acids: CSGWSSYNSPLHF. The CDR3 DNA is TGCAGTGGTTGGAGCTCCTATAATTCACCCCTCCACTTT.

This chain links TRBV20-1 with TRBJ2-5; D may be TRBD1 or TRBD2 (5 bases each). The germline V gene encodes CDR1 DFQATT and CDR2 SNEGSKA (reference sequence). Trimming cost V 1 base and J 2 bases, with 14 bases left between them. There are 15 residues in the CDR3. The CDR3 DNA reads TGCAGTGCTAGAGCCCTCCGGGACCCGCAAGAGACCCAGTACTTC. Its translation: CSARALRDPQETQYF.

The chain links TRBV7-9 to TRBJ2-5; 9 bases match TRBD1. Per the germline V gene, CDR1 is SEHNR and CDR2 is FQNEAQ (reference sequence). With 8 bases clipped from V and 5 bases from J, the junction kept 9 bases outside the gene matches. The CDR3 length is 14 residues. The CDR3 loop is CASGRDRARETQYF. Here the CDR3 DNA reads TGTGCCAGCGGCCGGGACAGGGCTCGGGAGACCCAGTACTTC.

This chain links TRBV20-1 with TRBJ1-3; 8 bases are shared with TRBD1. Unmatched junction bases numbered 4, after V lost 6 bases and J lost 0 bases. In germline, CDR1 is DFQATT, CDR2 SNEGSKA (reference sequence). The CDR3 covers 14 residues. The CDR3 coding sequence is TGCAGTGCAGCAGACAGGGGCTCTGGAAACACCATATATTTT. Translating it yields CSAADRGSGNTIYF.

The chain employs TRBV2 and TRBJ2-7; TRBD2 matches at 7 bases. J was trimmed by 1 base and V by 8 bases; bases with no gene match: 5. The CDR3 is made up of 13 amino acids. Germline CDR1 and CDR2: SNHLY and FYNNEI. CDR3 region: CASGSGTSYEQYF. The CDR3 DNA is TGTGCCAGCGGGAGCGGGACTTCCTACGAGCAGTACTTC.

V is TRBV12-3 or TRBV12-4 and J is TRBJ2-7; D perhaps matches TRBD1 (5 bases). There are 14 residues in the CDR3. Trimming removed 3 bases from V and 6 bases from J, with 15 bases in between. The CDR3 sequence is CASSLGQGSSEQYF. CDR3 DNA sequence: TGTGCCAGCAGTTTGGGGCAGGGATCATCCGAGCAGTACTTC.

This clonotype has only a few counts. This chain links TRBV29-1 with TRBJ2-7, with D tentatively TRBD1 or TRBD2 (5 bases each). Trimming shortened V by 0 bases and J by 1 base, and 19 bases separated the two germline ends. The CDR3 contains 17 residues. Looked up from germline, CDR1 is SQVTM and CDR2 is ANQGSEA. The CDR3 sequence: CSVEDGGRAGQSYEQYF. The CDR3, as DNA: TGCAGCGTTGAAGATGGGGGACGTGCAGGGCAGTCCTACGAGCAGTACTTC.

This clonotype showed up just a few times. J is TRBJ2-2 and V is TRBV4-3; the D gene is possibly TRBD1 (6 bases). The ends were cut back, 2 bases at V and 6 bases at J, with 16 bases in the middle. The germline CDR1 and CDR2 sequences are LGHNA and YSLEER. This CDR3 contains 16 residues. The CDR3 sequence: CASSQQTTGYAGELFF. The CDR3 DNA reads TGCGCCAGCAGCCAACAAACCACAGGGTACGCCGGGGAGCTGTTTTTT.

This clonotype was counted only a few times. V usage is TRBV4-3 and J usage is TRBJ2-7, with TRBD1 matching 10 bases. Germline-derived CDR1 and CDR2 are LGHNA and YSLEER. The V and J ends lost 4 bases and 4 bases, in that order; junction bases with no gene match: 19. CDR3 length: 19 amino acids. The CDR3 protein is CASSRLTPGAGQGQYEQYF. DNA of the CDR3: TGCGCCAGCAGCCGACTGACCCCAGGGGCGGGACAGGGGCAATACGAGCAGTACTTC.

This clonotype was seen a handful of times. The chain has TRBV5-6 and TRBJ2-3; possible D gene TRBD1, 6 bases. Germline V gene sequence: CDR1 SGHDT, CDR2 YYEEEE. CDR3 size: 14 residues. With 4 bases removed from V and 10 bases from J, the gap between germline ends came to 19 bases. Here the CDR3 DNA reads TGTGCCAGCAGCGGGACCGGGACACTAACCTCGCAGTATTTT. Its protein product is CASSGTGTLTSQYF. Full variable domain (rest looked up from reference TRBV5-6 and TRBJ2-3): DAGVTQSPTHLIKTRGQQVTLRCSPKSGHDTVSWYQQALGQGPQFIFQYYEEEERQRGNFPDRFSGHQFPNYSSELNVNALLLGDSALYLCASSGTGTLTSQYFGPGTRLTVL.

The table lists this clonotype with a few counts. This chain connects TRBV12-3 or TRBV12-4 to TRBJ2-1; the D is unclear. The CDR3 is made up of 12 amino acids. With 5 bases removed from V and 10 bases from J, the gap between germline ends came to 12 bases. The CDR3 spells CASSPGRPEQFF. In DNA form, the CDR3 reads TGTGCCAGCAGTCCTGGACGGCCCGAGCAGTTCTTC.

This clonotype was seen at least ten times. V gene TRBV10-3 combines with J gene TRBJ2-7, with TRBD1 identical over 9 bases. With 7 bases clipped from V and 5 bases from J, the junction kept 6 bases outside the gene matches. This CDR3 has 13 amino acids. Germline CDR1 reads ENHRY; CDR2 reads SYGVKD. The CDR3 loop reads CAINTRQGDEQYF. The CDR3 DNA reads as TGTGCCATCAATACGAGACAGGGGGACGAGCAGTACTTC.

The table lists this clonotype with a few counts. The chain employs TRBV29-1 and TRBJ2-1, with TRBD2 as a possible D gene (5 bases). V lost 2 bases and J 3 bases, leaving 14 bases between the germline ends. The CDR3 loop spans 15 amino acids. Germline-derived CDR1 and CDR2 are SQVTM and ANQGSEA. The CDR3 reads CSVENRLLNYNEQFF. The CDR3 bases are TGCAGCGTTGAAAATCGACTATTGAACTACAATGAGCAGTTCTTC.

This clonotype came up many times. The V and J genes are TRBV29-1 and TRBJ1-5, with TRBD1 as a possible D gene (5 bases). Germline assignment: CDR1 SQVTM and CDR2 ANQGSEA. This CDR3 region has 12 residues. V was shortened by 5 bases and J by 9 bases, with 14 bases between the two germline ends. In nucleotides, the CDR3 is TGCAGCGTTTACGAGCCCGGGACGCCCCAGCATTTT. Translation: CSVYEPGTPQHF.